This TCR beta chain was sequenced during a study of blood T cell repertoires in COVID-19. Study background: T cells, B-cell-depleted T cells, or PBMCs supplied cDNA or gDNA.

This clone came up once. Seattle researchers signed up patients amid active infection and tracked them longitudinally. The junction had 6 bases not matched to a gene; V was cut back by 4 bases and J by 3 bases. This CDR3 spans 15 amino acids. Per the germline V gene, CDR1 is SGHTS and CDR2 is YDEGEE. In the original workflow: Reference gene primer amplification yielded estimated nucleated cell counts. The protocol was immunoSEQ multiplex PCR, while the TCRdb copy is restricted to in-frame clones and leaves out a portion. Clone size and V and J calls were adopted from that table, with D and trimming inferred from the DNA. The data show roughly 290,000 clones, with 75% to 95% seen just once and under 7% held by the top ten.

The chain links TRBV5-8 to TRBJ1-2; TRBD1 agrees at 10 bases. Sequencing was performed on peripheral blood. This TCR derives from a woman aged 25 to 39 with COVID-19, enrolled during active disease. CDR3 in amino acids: CASSPGTGADYGYTF. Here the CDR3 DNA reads TGTGCCAGCAGCCCCGGGACAGGGGCGGACTATGGCTACACCTTC.